The clone carrying this TCR beta chain was detected a few times. This record belongs to a study of T-cell memory formation after mild COVID-19. Overall study: Largely donor-specific sequence clusters came from a couple of donors.

V shed 4 bases and J shed 3 bases, with 9 bases lying between them. CDR3 size: 13 residues. Employing constant-segment primers, 5'RACE generated TCR alpha and TCR beta cDNA libraries bearing sample barcodes and UMIs. TCRdb used MiXCR to reprocess the 5' RACE reads, holding one entry per CDR3 protein. The repertoire holds about 260,000 distinct CDR3 sequences, with 15% to 20% as singletons. The V call is TRBV12-3 or TRBV12-4, the J call TRBJ2-5, with D perhaps given as TRBD1 or TRBD2 (6 bases each). The receptor was derived from a man in his late teens or twenties who had mild COVID-19 (a few samples of this study predate the infection). Cell type and time point are not known. Sequencing used PBMCs or a T cell subset sorted from them (not recorded which). The CDR3 reads CASSWGAKETQYF. The CDR3 coding sequence is TGTGCCAGCAGTTGGGGGGCAAAAGAGACCCAGTACTTC.